Included here is one T cell receptor beta chain sequence, with context. The J segment lost 3 bases and the V segment lost 5 bases, leaving 4 bases of the junction unmatched. CDR3 length equals 14 residues. Germline CDR1 reads SNHLY; CDR2 reads FYNNEI. The data originate from a study of blood T cell repertoires in COVID-19. Some clones are missing from TCRdb's copy, which holds only in-frame ones; the method was immunoSEQ multiplex PCR. This sample carries approximately 130,000 clones, approximately 83% of them seen once, and the ten largest clones take 15% to 20%. The sample was peripheral blood. This chain uses TRBV2 with TRBJ1-5; TRBD1 matches 7 bases. The receptor comes from a woman between 45 and 65 years old who had recovered from COVID-19. As DNA, the CDR3 is TGTGCCAGCAGTCTACAGGGGATCAATCAGCCCCAGCATTTT. Its protein product is CASSLQGINQPQHF.